This T cell receptor beta chain appears in the sequencing data of a study of T cell responses to AZD1222 COVID-19 vaccine. At the level of the study: Both about-4-week and about-12-week second-dose recipients were combined.

Clones were sequenced by immunoSEQ multiplex PCR, and TCRdb holds only the in-frame ones, with some missing. This sample has 95,000 to 100,000 clones, with 70% to 90% found just once. Germline-derived CDR1 and CDR2 are MNHEY and SVGAGI. Trimming took 6 bases from V and 5 from J; bases not matched to a gene: 4. This CDR3 has 14 amino acids. The J gene is TRBJ1-4, the V gene TRBV6-5; 9 bases are shared with TRBD1. This receptor was obtained from an adult in good health. Sequencing was performed on peripheral blood, taken on day 0 of AZD1222 vaccination. The CDR3 reads CASRSGTGNEKLFF. CDR3 sequence (DNA): TGTGCCAGCAGGAGTGGGACAGGGAATGAAAAACTGTTTTTT.